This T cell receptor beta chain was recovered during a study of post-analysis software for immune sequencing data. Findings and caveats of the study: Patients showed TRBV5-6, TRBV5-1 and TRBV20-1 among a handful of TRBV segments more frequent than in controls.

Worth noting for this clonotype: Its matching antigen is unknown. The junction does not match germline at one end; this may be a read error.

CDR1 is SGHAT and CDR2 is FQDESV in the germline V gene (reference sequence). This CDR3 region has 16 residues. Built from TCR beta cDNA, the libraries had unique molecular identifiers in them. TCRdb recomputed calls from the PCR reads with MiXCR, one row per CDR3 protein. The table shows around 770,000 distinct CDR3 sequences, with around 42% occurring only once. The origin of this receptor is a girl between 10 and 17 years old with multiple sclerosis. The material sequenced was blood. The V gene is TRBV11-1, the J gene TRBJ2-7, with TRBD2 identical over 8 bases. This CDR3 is CASSQGLAGIPYGQYF. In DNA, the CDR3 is TGTGCCAGCAGCCAGGGATTAGCGGGGATACCCTACGGGCAGTACTTC.